The T cell receptor (beta chain) described here comes from a study of blood T cell repertoires in COVID-19. Overall study context: The samples span acute and convalescent COVID-19 from the United States, Italy and Spain.

The CDR3 contains 14 residues. Germline V gene sequence: CDR1 KGHDR, CDR2 SFDVKD. The ends lost 7 bases at V and 6 bases at J; junction bases unmatched: 5. In the authors' methods: Amplifying reference gene primers gave estimates of nucleated cell counts. This table comes from immunoSEQ multiplex PCR, and its TCRdb copy is limited to in-frame clones, with some not included. V and J calls and clone size are copied from that table; D and trimming were computed from the DNA. The sample holds some 120,000 clones, around nine tenths seen once. The sequence was obtained from a human donor in a cohort sampled during active COVID-19. Specimen: peripheral blood. The chain combines TRBV24-1 with TRBJ2-1; 10 nucleotides match TRBD2. CDR3 DNA sequence: TGTGCCACCAGCGCTACTAGCGGGACCAATGAGCAGTTCTTC. Amino acid sequence: CATSATSGTNEQFF.